This T cell receptor beta chain was observed in a study of Ad26.COV2.S vaccination and SARS-CoV-2 variants. Study at large: Dosing was one shot or two shots 56 days apart.

Clones were sequenced by immunoSEQ multiplex PCR, and TCRdb holds only the in-frame ones, with some missing. Among some 300,000 clones listed, roughly 84% were seen once. For this clone: Its antigen is unknown.

J gave up 4 bases and V 0 bases, and 3 bases lay outside the gene matches. CDR3 length: 14 residues. Germline V lookup: CDR1 SGHRS, CDR2 YFSETQ. Treatment of the sample: around 19 received Ad26.COV2.S at low or high dose, single or two shots; about 5 received placebo; per-sample allocation not given. Day 63 after the first injection of vaccine or placebo was the sampling time. Expressing Wuhan-strain SARS-CoV-2 spike, an Ad26 vector served as the vaccine. Study conclusions and caveats: TCR breadth and depth estimates may have understated total T cell responses.

This receptor was taken from a person aged 18-65 years who received the Ad26.COV2.S COVID-19 vaccine or a placebo. This chain uses TRBV5-1 with TRBJ1-2; 7 nucleotides line up with TRBD1. Sample: peripheral blood, taken in a trial of Ad26.COV2.S vaccine versus placebo. CDR3 DNA sequence: TGCGCCAGCAGCTTGGCAGGGACAGCCTATGGCTACACCTTC. This sequence encodes CASSLAGTAYGYTF. Full variable domain (missing parts from reference TRBV5-1 and TRBJ1-2): KAGVTQTPRYLIKTRGQQVTLSCSPISGHRSVSWYQQTPGQGLQFLFEYFSETQRNKGNFPGRFSGRQFSNSRSEMNVSTLELGDSALYLCASSLAGTAYGYTFGSGTRLTVV.